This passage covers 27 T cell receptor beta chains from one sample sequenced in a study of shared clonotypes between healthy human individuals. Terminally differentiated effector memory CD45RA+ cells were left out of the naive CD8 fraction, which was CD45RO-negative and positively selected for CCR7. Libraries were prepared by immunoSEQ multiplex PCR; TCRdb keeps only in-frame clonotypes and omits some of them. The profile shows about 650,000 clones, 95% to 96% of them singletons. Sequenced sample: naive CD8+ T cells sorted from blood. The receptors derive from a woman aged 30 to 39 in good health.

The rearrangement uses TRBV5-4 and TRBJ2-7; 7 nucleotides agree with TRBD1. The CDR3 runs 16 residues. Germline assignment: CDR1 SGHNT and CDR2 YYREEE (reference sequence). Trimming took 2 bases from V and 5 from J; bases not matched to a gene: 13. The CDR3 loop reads CASSFEESTGFDEQYF. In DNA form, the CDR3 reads TGTGCCAGCAGCTTTGAAGAATCGACAGGGTTTGACGAGCAGTACTTC.

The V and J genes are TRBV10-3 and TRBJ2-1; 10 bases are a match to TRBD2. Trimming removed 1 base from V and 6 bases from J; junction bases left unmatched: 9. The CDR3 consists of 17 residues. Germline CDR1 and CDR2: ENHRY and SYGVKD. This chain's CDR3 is CAISEYLPSGRVNEQFF. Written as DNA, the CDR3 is TGTGCCATCAGTGAGTACCTCCCAAGCGGGAGGGTCAATGAGCAGTTCTTC.

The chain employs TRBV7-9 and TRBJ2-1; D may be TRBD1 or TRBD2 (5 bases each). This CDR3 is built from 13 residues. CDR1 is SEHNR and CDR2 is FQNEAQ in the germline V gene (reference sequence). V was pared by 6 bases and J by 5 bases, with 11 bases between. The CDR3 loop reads CASSWGPDNEQFF. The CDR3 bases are TGTGCCAGCAGTTGGGGACCGGACAATGAGCAGTTCTTC.

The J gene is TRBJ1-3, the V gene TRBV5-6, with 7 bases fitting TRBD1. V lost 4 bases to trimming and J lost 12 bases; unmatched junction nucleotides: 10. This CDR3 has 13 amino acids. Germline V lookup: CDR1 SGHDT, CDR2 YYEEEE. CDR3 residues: CASSVLQGSSIYF. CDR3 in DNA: TGTGCCAGCAGCGTCCTACAGGGGAGTAGCATATATTTT.

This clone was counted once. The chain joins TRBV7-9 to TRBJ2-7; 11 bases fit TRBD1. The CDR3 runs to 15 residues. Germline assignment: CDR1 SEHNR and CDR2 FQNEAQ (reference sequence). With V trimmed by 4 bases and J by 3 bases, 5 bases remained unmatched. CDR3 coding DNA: TGTGCCAGCAGCTCCGGACAGGGGGCTCTCTACGAGCAGTACTTC. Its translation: CASSSGQGALYEQYF.

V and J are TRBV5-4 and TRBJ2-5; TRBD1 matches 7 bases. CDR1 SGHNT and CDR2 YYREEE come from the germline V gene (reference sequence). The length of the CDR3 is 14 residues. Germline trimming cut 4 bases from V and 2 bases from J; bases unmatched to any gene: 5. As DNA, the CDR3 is TGTGCCAGCAGCGAAGGGACAGAACAAGAGACCCAGTACTTC. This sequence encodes CASSEGTEQETQYF. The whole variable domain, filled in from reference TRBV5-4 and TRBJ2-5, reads ETGVTQSPTHLIKTRGQQVTLRCSSQSGHNTVSWYQQALGQGPQFIFQYYREEENGRGNFPPRFSGLQFPNYSSELNVNALELDDSALYLCASSEGTEQETQYFGPGTRLLVL.

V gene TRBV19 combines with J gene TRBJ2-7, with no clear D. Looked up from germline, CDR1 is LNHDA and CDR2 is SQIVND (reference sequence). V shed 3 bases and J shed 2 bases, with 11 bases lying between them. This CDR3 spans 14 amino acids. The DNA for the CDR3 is TGTGCCAGTAGTATGATTGAGCGACCCTACGAGCAGTACTTC. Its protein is CASSMIERPYEQYF.

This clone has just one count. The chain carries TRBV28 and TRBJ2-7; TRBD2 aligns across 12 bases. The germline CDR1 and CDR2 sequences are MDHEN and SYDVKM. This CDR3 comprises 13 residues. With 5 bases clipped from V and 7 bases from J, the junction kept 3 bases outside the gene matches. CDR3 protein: CASSPSGRGEQYF. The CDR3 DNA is TGTGCCAGCAGTCCTAGCGGGAGGGGGGAGCAGTACTTC.

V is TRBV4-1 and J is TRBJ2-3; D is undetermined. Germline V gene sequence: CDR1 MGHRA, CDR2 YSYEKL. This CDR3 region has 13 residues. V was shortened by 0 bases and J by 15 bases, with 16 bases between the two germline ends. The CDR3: CASSQDPRSWEYF. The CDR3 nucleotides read TGCGCCAGCAGCCAAGATCCGCGCAGTTGGGAATATTTT.

The CDR3 coding sequence is TGTGCCAGTAGTATCGCGACAGGGGCCCCTGAAGCTTTCTTT. Its protein is CASSIATGAPEAFF. This sequence joins TRBV19 and TRBJ1-1, with TRBD1 identical over 8 bases. Germline V gene sequence: CDR1 LNHDA, CDR2 SQIVND (reference sequence). CDR3 length equals 14 residues. Losses at the gene ends were 3 bases for V and 6 bases for J; bases not matched to a gene: 6.

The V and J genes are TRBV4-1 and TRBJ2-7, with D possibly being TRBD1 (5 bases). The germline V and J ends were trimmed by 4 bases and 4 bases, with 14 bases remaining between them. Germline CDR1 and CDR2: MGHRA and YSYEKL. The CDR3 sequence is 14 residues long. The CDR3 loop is CASSPEGAYYEQYF. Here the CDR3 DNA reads TGCGCCAGCAGCCCCGAAGGGGCGTATTACGAGCAGTACTTC.

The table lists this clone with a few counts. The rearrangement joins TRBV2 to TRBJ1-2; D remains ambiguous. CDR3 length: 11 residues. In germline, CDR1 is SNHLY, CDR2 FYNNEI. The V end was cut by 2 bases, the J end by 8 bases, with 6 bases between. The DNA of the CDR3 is TGTGCCAGCAGTGAAACTGGGGGCTACACCTTC. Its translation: CASSETGGYTF.

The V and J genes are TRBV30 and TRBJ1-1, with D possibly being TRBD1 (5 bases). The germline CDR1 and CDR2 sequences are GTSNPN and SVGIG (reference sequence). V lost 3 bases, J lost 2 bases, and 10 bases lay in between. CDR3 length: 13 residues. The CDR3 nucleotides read TGTGCCTGGAGCCGACAGAGAAACACTGAAGCTTTCTTT. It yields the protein CAWSRQRNTEAFF.

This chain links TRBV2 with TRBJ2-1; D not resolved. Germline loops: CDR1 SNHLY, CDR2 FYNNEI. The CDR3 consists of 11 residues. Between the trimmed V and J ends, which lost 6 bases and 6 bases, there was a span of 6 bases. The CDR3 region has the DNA TGTGCCAGCAGCCAGCTCAATGAGCAGTTCTTC. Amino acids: CASSQLNEQFF.

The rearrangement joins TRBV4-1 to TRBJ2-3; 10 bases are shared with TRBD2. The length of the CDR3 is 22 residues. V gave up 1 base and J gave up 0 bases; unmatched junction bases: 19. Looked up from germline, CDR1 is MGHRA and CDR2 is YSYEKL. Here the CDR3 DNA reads TGCGCCAGCAGCCAAGGATCCCTCGCGCGGCTAGCGGGAGCGTATAGCACAGATACGCAGTATTTT. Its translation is CASSQGSLARLAGAYSTDTQYF.

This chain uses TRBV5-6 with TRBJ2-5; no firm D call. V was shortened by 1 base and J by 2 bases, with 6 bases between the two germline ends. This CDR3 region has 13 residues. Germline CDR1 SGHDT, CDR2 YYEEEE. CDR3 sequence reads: CASSLYWQETQYF. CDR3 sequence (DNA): TGTGCCAGCAGCTTGTACTGGCAAGAGACCCAGTACTTC.

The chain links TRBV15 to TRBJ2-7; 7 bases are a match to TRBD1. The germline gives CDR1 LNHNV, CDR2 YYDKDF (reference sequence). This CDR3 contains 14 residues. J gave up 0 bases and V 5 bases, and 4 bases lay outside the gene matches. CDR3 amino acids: CATSPGDSSYEQYF. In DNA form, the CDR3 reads TGTGCCACCAGCCCCGGGGACAGCTCCTACGAGCAGTACTTC. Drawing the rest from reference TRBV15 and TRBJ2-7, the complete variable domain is DAMVIQNPRYQVTQFGKPVTLSCSQTLNHNVMYWYQQKSSQAPKLLFHYYDKDFNNEADTPDNFQSRRPNTSFCFLDIRSPGLGDTAMYLCATSPGDSSYEQYFGPGTRLTVT.

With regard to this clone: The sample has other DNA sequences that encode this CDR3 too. CDR3 nucleotide sequence: TGTGCCAGCAGCTTGGGAAGCAATCAGCCCCAGCATTTT. Translation gives CASSLGSNQPQHF. This chain uses TRBV13 with TRBJ1-5, with D unresolved. The V gene's germline CDR1 is PRHDT and CDR2 FYEKMQ (reference sequence). V lost 3 bases and J lost 1, with 4 bases in between. CDR3 length equals 13 residues. The entire variable domain, with the rest obtained from reference TRBV13 and TRBJ1-5, is as follows: AAGVIQSPRHLIKEKRETATLKCYPIPRHDTVYWYQQGPGQDPQFLISFYEKMQSDKGSIPDRFSAQQFSDYHSELNMSSLELGDSALYFCASSLGSNQPQHFGDGTRLSIL.

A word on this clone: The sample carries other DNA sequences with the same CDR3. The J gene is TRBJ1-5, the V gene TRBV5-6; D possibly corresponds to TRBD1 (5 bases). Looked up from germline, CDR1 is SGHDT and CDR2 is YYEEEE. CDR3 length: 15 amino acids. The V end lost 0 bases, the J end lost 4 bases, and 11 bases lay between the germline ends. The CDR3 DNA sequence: TGTGCCAGCAGCTTGGGAGGGGCAGGGAATCAGCCCCAGCATTTT. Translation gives CASSLGGAGNQPQHF. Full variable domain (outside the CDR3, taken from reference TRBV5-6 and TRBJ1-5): DAGVTQSPTHLIKTRGQQVTLRCSPKSGHDTVSWYQQALGQGPQFIFQYYEEEERQRGNFPDRFSGHQFPNYSSELNVNALLLGDSALYLCASSLGGAGNQPQHFGDGTRLSIL.

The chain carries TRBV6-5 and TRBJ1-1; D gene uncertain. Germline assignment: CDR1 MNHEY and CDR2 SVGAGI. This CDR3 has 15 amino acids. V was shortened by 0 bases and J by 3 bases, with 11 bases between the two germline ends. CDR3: CASSYSFGVDTEAFF. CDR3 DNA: TGTGCCAGCAGTTACTCTTTCGGGGTTGACACTGAAGCTTTCTTT.

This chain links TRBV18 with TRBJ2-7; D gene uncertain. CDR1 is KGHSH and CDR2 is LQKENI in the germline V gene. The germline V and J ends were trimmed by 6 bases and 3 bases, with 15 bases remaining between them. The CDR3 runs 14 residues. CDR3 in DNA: TGTGCCAGCTCTCTCTATCACCGAGACTACGAGCAGTACTTC. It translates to CASSLYHRDYEQYF.

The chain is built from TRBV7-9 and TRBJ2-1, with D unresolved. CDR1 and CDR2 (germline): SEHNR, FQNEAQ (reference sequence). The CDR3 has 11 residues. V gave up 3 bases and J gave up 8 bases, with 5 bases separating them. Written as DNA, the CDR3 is TGTGCCAGCAGCTTGGATGATGAGCAGTTCTTC. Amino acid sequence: CASSLDDEQFF. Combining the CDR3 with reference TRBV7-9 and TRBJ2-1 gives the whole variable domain DTGVSQNPRHKITKRGQNVTFRCDPISEHNRLYWYRQTLGQGPEFLTYFQNEAQLEKSRLLSDRFSAERPKGSFSTLEIQRTEQGDSAMYLCASSLDDEQFFGPGTRLTVL.

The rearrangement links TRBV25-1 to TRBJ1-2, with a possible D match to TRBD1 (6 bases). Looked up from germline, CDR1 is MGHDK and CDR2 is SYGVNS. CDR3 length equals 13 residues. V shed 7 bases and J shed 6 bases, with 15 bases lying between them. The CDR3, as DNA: TGTGCCAGCAACCCCGGGACAAGTAATGGCTACACCTTC. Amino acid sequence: CASNPGTSNGYTF.

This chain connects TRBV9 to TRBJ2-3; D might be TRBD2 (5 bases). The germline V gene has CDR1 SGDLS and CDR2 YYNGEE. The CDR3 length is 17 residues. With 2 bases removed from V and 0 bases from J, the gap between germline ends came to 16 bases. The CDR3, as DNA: TGTGCCAGCAGCGTGTCCTTGGCGGACTCTAGCACAGATACGCAGTATTTT. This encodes CASSVSLADSSTDTQYF. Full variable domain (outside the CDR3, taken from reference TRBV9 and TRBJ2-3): DSGVTQTPKHLITATGQRVTLRCSPRSGDLSVYWYQQSLDQGLQFLIQYYNGEERAKGNILERFSAQQFPDLHSELNLSSLELGDSALYFCASSVSLADSSTDTQYFGPGTRLTVL.

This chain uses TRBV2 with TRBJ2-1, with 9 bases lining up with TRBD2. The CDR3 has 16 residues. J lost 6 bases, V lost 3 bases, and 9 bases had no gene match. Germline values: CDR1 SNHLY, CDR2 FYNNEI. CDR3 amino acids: CASSDWGGRAGNEQFF. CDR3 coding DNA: TGTGCCAGCAGTGATTGGGGCGGGAGGGCTGGCAATGAGCAGTTCTTC. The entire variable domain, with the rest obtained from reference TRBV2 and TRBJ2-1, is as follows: EPEVTQTPSHQVTQMGQEVILRCVPISNHLYFYWYRQILGQKVEFLVSFYNNEISEKSEIFDDQFSVERPDGSNFTLKIRSTKLEDSAMYFCASSDWGGRAGNEQFFGPGTRLTVL.

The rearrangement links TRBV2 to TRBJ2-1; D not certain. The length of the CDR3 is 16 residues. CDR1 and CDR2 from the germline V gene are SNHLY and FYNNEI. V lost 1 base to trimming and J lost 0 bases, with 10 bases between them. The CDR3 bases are TGTGCCAGCAGTGAAGGTCCGAAGGGCTCCTACAATGAGCAGTTCTTC. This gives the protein CASSEGPKGSYNEQFF.

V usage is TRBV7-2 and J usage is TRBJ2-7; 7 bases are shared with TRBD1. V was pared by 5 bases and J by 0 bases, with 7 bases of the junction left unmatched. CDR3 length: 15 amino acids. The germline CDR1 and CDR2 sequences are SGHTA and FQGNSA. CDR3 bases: TGTGCCAGCAGCCGTCCGGGACAGAACTCCTACGAGCAGTACTTC. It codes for CASSRPGQNSYEQYF. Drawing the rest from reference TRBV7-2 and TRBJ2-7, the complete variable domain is GAGVSQSPSNKVTEKGKDVELRCDPISGHTALYWYRQSLGQGLEFLIYFQGNSAPDKSGLPSDRFSAERTGGSVSTLTIQRTQQEDSAVYLCASSRPGQNSYEQYFGPGTRLTVT.